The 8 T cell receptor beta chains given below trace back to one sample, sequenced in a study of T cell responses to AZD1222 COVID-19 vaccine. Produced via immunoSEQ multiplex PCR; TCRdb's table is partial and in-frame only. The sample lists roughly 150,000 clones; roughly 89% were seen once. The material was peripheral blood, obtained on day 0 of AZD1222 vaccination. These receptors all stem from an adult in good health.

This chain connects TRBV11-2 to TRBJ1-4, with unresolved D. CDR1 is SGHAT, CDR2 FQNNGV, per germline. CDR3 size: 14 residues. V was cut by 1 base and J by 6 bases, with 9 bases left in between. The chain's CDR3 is CASSLVWVYEKLFF. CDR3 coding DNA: TGTGCCAGCAGCTTAGTTTGGGTTTATGAAAAACTGTTTTTT. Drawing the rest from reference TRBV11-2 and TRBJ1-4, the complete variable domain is EAGVAQSPRYKIIEKRQSVAFWCNPISGHATLYWYQQILGQGPKLLIQFQNNGVVDDSQLPKDRFSAERLKGVDSTLKIQPAKLEDSAVYLCASSLVWVYEKLFFGSGTQLSVL.

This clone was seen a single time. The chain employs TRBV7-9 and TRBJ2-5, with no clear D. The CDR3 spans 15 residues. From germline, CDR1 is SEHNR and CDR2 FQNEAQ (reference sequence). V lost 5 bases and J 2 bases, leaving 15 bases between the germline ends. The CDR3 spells CASSLRPDEQETQYF. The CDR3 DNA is TGTGCCAGCAGCCTGAGGCCAGACGAACAAGAGACCCAGTACTTC.

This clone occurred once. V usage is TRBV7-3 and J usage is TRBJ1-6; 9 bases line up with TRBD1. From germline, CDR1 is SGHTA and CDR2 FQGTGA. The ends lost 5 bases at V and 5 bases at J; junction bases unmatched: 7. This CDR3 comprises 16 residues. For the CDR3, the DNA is TGTGCCAGCAGCCCTTACGACAGGGGGAATAATTCACCCCTCCACTTT. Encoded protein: CASSPYDRGNNSPLHF.

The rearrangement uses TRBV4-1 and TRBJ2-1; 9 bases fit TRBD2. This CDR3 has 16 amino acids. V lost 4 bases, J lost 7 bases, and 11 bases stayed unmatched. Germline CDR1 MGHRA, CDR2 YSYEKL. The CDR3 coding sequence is TGCGCCAGCAGCCTCGAGGCTAGCGGGGATAGAAATGAGCAGTTCTTC. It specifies CASSLEASGDRNEQFF.

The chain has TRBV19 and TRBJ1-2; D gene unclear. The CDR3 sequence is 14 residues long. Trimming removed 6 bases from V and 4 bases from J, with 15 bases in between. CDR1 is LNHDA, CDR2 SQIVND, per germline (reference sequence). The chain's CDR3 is CASSSMGPFYGYTF. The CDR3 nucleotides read TGTGCCAGTAGCTCGATGGGTCCTTTCTATGGCTACACCTTC. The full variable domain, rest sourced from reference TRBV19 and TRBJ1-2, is DGGITQSPKYLFRKEGQNVTLSCEQNLNHDAMYWYRQDPGQGLRLIYYSQIVNDFQKGDIAEGYSVSREKKESFPLTVTSAQKNPTAFYLCASSSMGPFYGYTFGSGTRLTVV.

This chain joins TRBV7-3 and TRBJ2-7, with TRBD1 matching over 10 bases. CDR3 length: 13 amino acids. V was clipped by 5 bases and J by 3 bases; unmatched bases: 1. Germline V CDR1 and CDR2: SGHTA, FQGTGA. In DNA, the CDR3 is TGTGCCAGCAGCCGGGACAGGGGCTACGAGCAGTACTTC. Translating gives CASSRDRGYEQYF.

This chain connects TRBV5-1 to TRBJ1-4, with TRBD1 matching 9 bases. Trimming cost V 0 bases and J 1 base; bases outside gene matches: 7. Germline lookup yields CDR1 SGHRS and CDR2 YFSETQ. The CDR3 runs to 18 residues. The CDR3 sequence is CASSLEVDRGGTNEKLFF. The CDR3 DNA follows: TGCGCCAGCAGCTTGGAAGTGGACAGGGGAGGAACTAATGAAAAACTGTTTTTT.

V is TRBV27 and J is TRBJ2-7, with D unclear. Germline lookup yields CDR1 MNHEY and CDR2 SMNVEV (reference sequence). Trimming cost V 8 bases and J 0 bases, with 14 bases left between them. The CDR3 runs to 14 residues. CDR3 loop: CASRHVRNSYEQYF. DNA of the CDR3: TGTGCCAGCCGCCACGTGAGGAACTCCTACGAGCAGTACTTC.